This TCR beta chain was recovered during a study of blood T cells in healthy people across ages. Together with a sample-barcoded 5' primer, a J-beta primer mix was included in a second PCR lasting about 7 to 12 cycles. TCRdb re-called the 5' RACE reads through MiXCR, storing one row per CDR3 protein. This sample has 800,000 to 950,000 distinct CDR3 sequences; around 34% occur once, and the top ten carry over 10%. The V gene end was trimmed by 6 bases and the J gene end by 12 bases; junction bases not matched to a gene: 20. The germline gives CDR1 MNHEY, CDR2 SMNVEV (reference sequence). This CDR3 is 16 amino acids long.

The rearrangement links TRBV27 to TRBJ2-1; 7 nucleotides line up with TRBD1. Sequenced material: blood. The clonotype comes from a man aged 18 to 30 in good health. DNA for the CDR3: TGTGCCAGCAGGCAAACCTGGGACAGCCTCTCTTATGGGCAGTTCTTC. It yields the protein CASRQTWDSLSYGQFF.